A selection of T cell receptor beta chains follows, all from one sample in a study of Graves' ophthalmopathy and Graves' hyperthyroidism. TCRdb re-called the multiplex PCR reads through MiXCR, storing one row per CDR3 protein. Of a few hundred thousand distinct CDR3 sequences listed, under 45% are singletons. The sequenced sample consisted of peripheral blood or thyroid tissue (not recorded which). These receptor sequences come from an adult man with Graves' hyperthyroidism. The CDR3 runs from the conserved cysteine through the conserved F or W. D genes are given only for firm matches. Where a row states a size, it is once, few, many or the class of an expanded clone; other rows omit it.

V gene	J gene	D gene	clone size	CDR3 protein	CDR3 DNA
TRBV6-1	TRBJ1-2	.	many	CASSPFQRGYTF	TGTGCCAGCAGTCCTTTCCAAAGGGGCTACACCTTC
TRBV7-9	TRBJ1-6	TRBD1	many	CASSPEAGTDSPLHF	TGTGCCAGCAGCCCGGAGGCGGGGACAGATTCACCCCTCCACTTT
TRBV5-1	TRBJ2-5	.	.	CASSPLAGNQETQYF	TGCGCCAGCAGCCCCCTCGCAGGGAACCAAGAGACCCAGTACTTC
TRBV5-6	TRBJ1-2	.	.	CASSLSQGFVGYTF	TGTGCCAGCAGCTTGAGCCAGGGATTTGTGGGCTACACCTTC
TRBV7-9	TRBJ1-1	.	many	CASTRVGGTEAFF	TGTGCCAGCACTCGGGTGGGGGGCACTGAAGCTTTCTTT
TRBV2	TRBJ2-5	.	many	CASSEGLAKETQYF	TGTGCCAGCAGTGAAGGCCTAGCGAAAGAGACCCAGTACTTC
TRBV7-2	TRBJ1-5	.	once	CASSPGTLYSNQPQHF	TGTGCCAGCAGCCCCGGGACCCTTTATAGCAATCAGCCCCAGCATTTT
TRBV25-1	TRBJ1-2	.	.	CASVEGAGEGYTF	TGTGCCAGCGTTGAAGGGGCAGGGGAGGGCTACACCTTC
TRBV14	TRBJ2-1	.	.	CASSQDYRDNEQFF	TGTGCCAGCAGCCAAGATTACAGAGACAATGAGCAGTTCTTC
TRBV24-1	TRBJ2-7	TRBD2	.	CATSDPSGNYAHEQYF	TGTGCCACCAGTGATCCTAGCGGGAACTACGCCCACGAGCAGTACTTC
TRBV19	TRBJ2-5	.	many	CARPRETQYF	TGTGCCAGGCCGAGAGAGACCCAGTACTTC
TRBV10-3	TRBJ2-7	TRBD1	.	CAISNRTGIHEQYF	TGTGCCATCAGTAACAGGACAGGGATCCACGAGCAGTACTTC
TRBV19	TRBJ1-2	.	few	CASSIDVSGLNYGYTF	TGTGCCAGTAGTATAGATGTATCCGGGTTGAACTATGGCTACACCTTC
TRBV6-6	TRBJ2-5	TRBD2	few	CASSYSAGERGRETQYF	TGTGCCAGCAGTTACTCCGCGGGGGAGCGGGGGAGAGAGACCCAGTACTTC
TRBV15	TRBJ1-1	.	.	CATSSYGNTEAFF	TGTGCCACCAGCAGTTACGGGAACACTGAAGCTTTCTTT
TRBV10-2	TRBJ1-5	.	many	CASSAAGYQPQHF	TGCGCCAGCAGTGCGGCAGGGTATCAGCCCCAGCATTTT
TRBV3-1	TRBJ2-7	.	.	CASSPFGEHEQYF	TGTGCCAGCAGCCCCTTTGGGGAACACGAGCAGTACTTC
TRBV29-1	TRBJ2-3	.	.	CSVEETSSDTQYF	TGCAGCGTTGAAGAAACTAGCTCAGATACGCAGTATTTT
TRBV20-1	TRBJ2-1	TRBD2	.	CSAESTSEVYEQFF	TGCAGTGCAGAATCGACTAGCGAGGTCTATGAGCAGTTCTTC
TRBV10-3	TRBJ2-7	.	many	CAISEFFGQSSYEQYF	TGTGCCATCAGTGAATTCTTCGGACAGAGCTCCTACGAGCAGTACTTC
TRBV7-9	TRBJ2-6	.	.	CASSPSSGDNVLTF	TGTGCCAGCAGCCCGTCCTCAGGGGACAACGTCCTGACTTTC
TRBV6-6	TRBJ1-5	.	.	CASSYSLGNQPQHF	TGTGCCAGCAGTTACTCCCTGGGAAATCAGCCCCAGCATTTT
TRBV7-6	TRBJ2-7	.	.	CASSLEGDARLYEQYF	TGTGCCAGCAGCTTAGAGGGGGACGCTCGCCTGTACGAGCAGTACTTC
TRBV7-9	TRBJ1-1	TRBD1	.	CASSLGTTGGMNTEAFF	TGTGCCAGCAGCTTAGGGACGACAGGGGGCATGAACACTGAAGCTTTCTTT
TRBV12-3/TRBV12-4	TRBJ2-1	.	.	CASSFGPAYNEQFF	TGTGCCAGCAGTTTTGGTCCAGCCTACAATGAGCAGTTCTTC
TRBV19	TRBJ1-1	.	many	CASSTTPLNTEAFF	TGTGCCAGTAGTACGACACCTTTGAACACTGAAGCTTTCTTT
TRBV6-1	TRBJ1-6	.	many	CASSERSQGAYNSPLHF	TGTGCCAGCAGTGAACGCTCGCAGGGTGCCTATAATTCACCCCTCCACTTT
TRBV7-7	TRBJ2-5	TRBD2	few	CASSFSGLAGETQYF	TGTGCTAGCAGCTTCTCCGGACTAGCCGGGGAGACCCAGTACTTC
TRBV6-4	TRBJ2-7	TRBD2	few	CASRSLAGVDEQYF	TGTGCCAGCAGATCTCTAGCGGGAGTGGACGAGCAGTACTTC
TRBV7-8	TRBJ2-3	.	few	CASSLVIDTQYF	TGTGCCAGCAGCTTAGTGATAGATACGCAGTATTTT
TRBV5-4	TRBJ1-2	TRBD1	.	CASSPPGQGFYGYTF	TGTGCCAGCAGCCCTCCGGGACAGGGGTTTTACGGCTACACCTTC
TRBV2	TRBJ2-3	.	.	CASSESAGLSTDTQYF	TGTGCCAGCAGTGAATCGGCGGGGTTAAGCACAGATACGCAGTATTTT
TRBV2	TRBJ1-2	.	many	CASILDRLNYGYTF	TGTGCCAGCATATTGGACAGACTTAACTATGGCTACACCTTC
TRBV2	TRBJ1-5	.	.	CASLEGIGQPQHF	TGTGCCAGCTTGGAAGGGATCGGGCAGCCCCAGCATTTT
TRBV2	TRBJ1-2	.	few	CASSAGAVKGHYTF	TGTGCCAGCAGTGCTGGGGCGGTTAAAGGGCACTACACCTTC
TRBV7-2	TRBJ2-6	.	many	CASSLESGRGPGANVLTF	TGTGCCAGCAGCTTAGAATCGGGAAGAGGACCAGGGGCCAACGTCCTGACTTTC
TRBV5-1	TRBJ1-4	.	.	CASSLEYTGGQWANEKLFF	TGCGCCAGCAGCTTGGAGTATACTGGCGGTCAATGGGCTAATGAAAAACTGTTTTTT
TRBV28	TRBJ1-6	.	many	CASCGQYNSPLHF	TGTGCCAGCTGCGGGCAGTATAATTCACCCCTCCACTTT
TRBV12-3/TRBV12-4	TRBJ2-7	.	many	CASSILRDMGGEQYF	TGTGCCAGCAGCATCCTCCGGGATATGGGTGGTGAGCAGTACTTC
TRBV29-1	TRBJ2-1	.	.	CGVEEGEQFF	TGCGGCGTTGAAGAGGGTGAGCAGTTCTTC
TRBV2	TRBJ1-2	TRBD1	many	CASSETGDYGYTF	TGTGCCAGCAGTGAGACAGGGGACTATGGCTACACCTTC
TRBV20-1	TRBJ1-1	.	many	CSARGATDTEAFF	TGCAGTGCTAGGGGGGCGACAGACACTGAAGCTTTCTTT
TRBV6-5	TRBJ1-1	.	many	CASSRVQGPNTEAFF	TGTGCCAGCAGCCGGGTGCAGGGGCCGAACACTGAAGCTTTCTTT
TRBV12-5	TRBJ2-2	TRBD1	few	CASGLILDRSEELFF	TGTGCTAGTGGTTTGATCTTGGACAGGTCTGAGGAGCTGTTTTTT
TRBV20-1	TRBJ1-6	.	many	CSATERLNSPLHF	TGCAGTGCTACCGAAAGGTTGAATTCACCCCTCCACTTT
TRBV25-1	TRBJ2-5	.	many	CAGSEYMGGAYETQYF	TGTGCCGGCAGTGAATATATGGGGGGCGCGTATGAGACCCAGTACTTC
TRBV10-3	TRBJ2-3	.	once	CASGAISTGTQYF	TGTGCCTCTGGAGCGATTAGCACAGGTACACAGTATTTT
TRBV12-3/TRBV12-4	TRBJ2-7	TRBD1	.	CASSRHPDRGYYEQYF	TGTGCCAGCAGTCGACACCCGGACAGGGGATACTACGAGCAGTACTTC
TRBV12-3/TRBV12-4	TRBJ1-4	.	.	CASSLARRNEKLFF	TGTGCCAGCAGTTTAGCGAGACGTAATGAAAAACTGTTTTTT
TRBV12-3/TRBV12-4	TRBJ2-7	.	many	CASRSGHLSSYEQYF	TGTGCCAGCAGGTCAGGGCATCTAAGCTCCTACGAGCAGTACTTC
TRBV19	TRBJ1-2	.	many	CASRGRGMDYGYTF	TGTGCCAGTAGGGGACGGGGAATGGACTATGGCTACACCTTC
TRBV12-3/TRBV12-4	TRBJ1-5	TRBD1	many	CASSLWTGGVSNQPQHF	TGTGCCAGCAGTTTATGGACAGGGGGCGTTAGCAATCAGCCCCAGCATTTT
TRBV12-3/TRBV12-4	TRBJ1-1	.	many	CASSFAGRSSEAFF	TGTGCCAGCAGTTTTGCCGGGAGGAGCTCTGAAGCTTTCTTT